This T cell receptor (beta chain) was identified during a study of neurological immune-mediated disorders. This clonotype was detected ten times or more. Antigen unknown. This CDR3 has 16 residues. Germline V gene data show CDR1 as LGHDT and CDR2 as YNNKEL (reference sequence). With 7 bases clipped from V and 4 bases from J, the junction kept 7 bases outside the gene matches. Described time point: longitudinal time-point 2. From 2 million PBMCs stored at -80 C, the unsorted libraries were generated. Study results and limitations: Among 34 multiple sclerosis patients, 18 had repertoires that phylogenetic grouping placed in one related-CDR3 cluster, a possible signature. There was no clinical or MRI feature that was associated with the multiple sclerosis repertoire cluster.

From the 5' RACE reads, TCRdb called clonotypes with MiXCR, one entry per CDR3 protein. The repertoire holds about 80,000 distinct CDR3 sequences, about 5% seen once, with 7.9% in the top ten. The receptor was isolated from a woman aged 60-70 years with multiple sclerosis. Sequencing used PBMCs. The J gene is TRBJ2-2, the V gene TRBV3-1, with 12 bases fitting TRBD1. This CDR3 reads CASTSGQGAVTGELFF. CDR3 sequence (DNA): TGTGCCAGCACTTCGGGACAGGGGGCGGTCACCGGGGAGCTGTTTTTT.